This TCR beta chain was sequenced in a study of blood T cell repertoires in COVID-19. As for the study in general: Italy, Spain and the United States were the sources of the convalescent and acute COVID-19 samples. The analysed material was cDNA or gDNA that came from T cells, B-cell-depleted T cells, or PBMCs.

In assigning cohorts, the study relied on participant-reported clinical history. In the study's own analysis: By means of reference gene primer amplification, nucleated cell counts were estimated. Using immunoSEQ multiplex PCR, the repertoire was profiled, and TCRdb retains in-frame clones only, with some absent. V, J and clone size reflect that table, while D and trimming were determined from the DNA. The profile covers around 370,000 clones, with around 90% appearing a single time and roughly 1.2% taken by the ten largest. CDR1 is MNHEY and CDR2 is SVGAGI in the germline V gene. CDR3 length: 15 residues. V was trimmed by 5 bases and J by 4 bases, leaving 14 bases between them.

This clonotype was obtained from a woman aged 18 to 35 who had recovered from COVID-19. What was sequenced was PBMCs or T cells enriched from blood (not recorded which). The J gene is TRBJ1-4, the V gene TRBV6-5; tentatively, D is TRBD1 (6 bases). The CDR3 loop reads CASSPGGAVNEKLFF. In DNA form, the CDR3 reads TGTGCCAGCAGTCCCGGGGGGGCCGTTAATGAAAAACTGTTTTTT.